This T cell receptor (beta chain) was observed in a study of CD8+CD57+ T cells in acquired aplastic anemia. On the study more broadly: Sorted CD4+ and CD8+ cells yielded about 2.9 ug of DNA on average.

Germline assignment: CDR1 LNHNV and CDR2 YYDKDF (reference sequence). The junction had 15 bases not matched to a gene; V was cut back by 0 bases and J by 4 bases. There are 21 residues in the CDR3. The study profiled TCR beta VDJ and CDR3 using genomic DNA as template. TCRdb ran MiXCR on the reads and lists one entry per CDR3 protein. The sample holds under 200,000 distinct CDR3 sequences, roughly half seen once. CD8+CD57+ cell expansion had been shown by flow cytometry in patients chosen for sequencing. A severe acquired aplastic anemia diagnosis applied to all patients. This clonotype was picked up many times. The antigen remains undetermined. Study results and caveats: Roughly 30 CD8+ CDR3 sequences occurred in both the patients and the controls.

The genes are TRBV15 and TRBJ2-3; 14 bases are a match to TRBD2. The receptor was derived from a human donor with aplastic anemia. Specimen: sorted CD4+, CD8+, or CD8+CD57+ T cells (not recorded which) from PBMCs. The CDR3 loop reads CATSRDGLGTSGSFLADTQYF. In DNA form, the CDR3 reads TGTGCCACCAGCAGAGATGGGTTAGGGACTAGCGGGAGCTTCTTGGCAGATACGCAGTATTTT.